This TCR beta chain was profiled in a study of cytomegalovirus exposure and HLA in healthy donors. TCRdb's copy holds only in-frame clones and misses some; the assay was immunoSEQ multiplex PCR. Altogether 150,000 to 200,000 clones are present, roughly 81% being singletons, with the ten largest covering 1% to 1.5%. The sequence was collected from a woman aged 30 to 39 in good health and CMV-seronegative. Sequenced input: PBMCs.

The CDR3: CASSSDYRYRSYEQYF. The CDR3 DNA reads as TGTGCCAGCAGCTCCGATTATCGCTACCGGTCCTACGAGCAGTACTTC. The chain employs TRBV7-7 and TRBJ2-7; D call uncertain. Trimming left V 4 bases short and J 1 base short, with 17 bases between. Germline values: CDR1 SSHAT, CDR2 FNYEAQ (reference sequence). This CDR3 spans 16 amino acids. Combining the CDR3 with reference TRBV7-7 and TRBJ2-7 gives the whole variable domain GAGVSQSPRYKVTKRGQDVTLRCDPISSHATLYWYQQALGQGPEFLTYFNYEAQPDKSGLPSDRFSAERPEGSISTLTIQRTEQRDSAMYRCASSSDYRYRSYEQYFGPGTRLTVT.